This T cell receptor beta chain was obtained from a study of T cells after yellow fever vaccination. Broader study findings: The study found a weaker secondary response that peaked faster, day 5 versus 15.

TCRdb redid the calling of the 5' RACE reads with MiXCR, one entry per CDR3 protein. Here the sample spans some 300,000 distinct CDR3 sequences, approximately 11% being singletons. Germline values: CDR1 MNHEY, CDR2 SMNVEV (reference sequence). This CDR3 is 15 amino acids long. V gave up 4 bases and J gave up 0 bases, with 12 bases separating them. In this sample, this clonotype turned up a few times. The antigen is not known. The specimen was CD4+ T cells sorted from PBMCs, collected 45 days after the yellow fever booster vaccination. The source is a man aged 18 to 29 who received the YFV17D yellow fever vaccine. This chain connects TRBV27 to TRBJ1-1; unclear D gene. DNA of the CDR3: TGTGCCAGCAGTTCCAATTCATACTTGAACACTGAAGCTTTCTTT. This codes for CASSSNSYLNTEAFF.